This entry is about one T cell receptor (beta chain). The clone's antigen remains unknown. Base qualities are missing; no much larger clone stands one base away. Collaborating institutions collected whole blood in K2EDTA tubes following their own protocols. Collaborator samples were shipped for TCRbeta analysis as frozen whole blood, isolated PBMCs, or DNA extracted from either sample type. The data were taken from a study of blood T cell repertoires in COVID-19 (dated by TCRdb to about 2020). General notes on the study: Samples covering the acute and convalescent phases of COVID-19 were provided by collaborators in the United States, Italy and Spain. Samples were obtained from the ongoing ImmuneRACE study (first 160 participants) and from some 1,300 subjects provided by 6 global collaborators. The material from the prospective study consisted of cDNA or gDNA derived from T cells, B-cell-depleted T cells, or PBMCs. The sample metadata nearly always contained a de-identified subject ID, COVID-19 status, age in years and sex. Deeply sampled blood TCRbeta repertoires from subjects exposed to, actively infected with, or recovered from COVID-19 were included in the dataset. Where available, HLA class I and class II types were obtained from metadata supplied by the sample provider rather than from assay-based typing. The repertoires were released in a freely available public database meant as a resource for research on the immune response to SARS-CoV-2. The full study reports these points: The quantity of clinical and demographic metadata differed by source and by participant and was supplied without curation.

TCRbeta CDR3 regions were amplified from genomic DNA by means of the immunoSEQ Assay, a bias-controlled multiplex PCR. The published analysis was carried out like this. Within the assay, amplification of reference gene primers was used to estimate how many nucleated cells each sample contained. To quantify the absolute abundance of each unique TCRbeta CDR3 rearrangement, sequence reads were collapsed and filtered. Productive Simpson clonality was computed per sample as the square root of Simpson's diversity index over productive rearrangements. This immuneACCESS table, as held by TCRdb, lists in-frame sequences with V and J called but not all clones. Of the missing ones, under half trace to an unresolved V gene in checked studies; the others have no known cause. V and J calls plus clone size are reproduced from that table; the DNA served to infer D and trimming. This sample lists hundreds of thousands of clones; around 89% were detected once. The ten largest clonotypes hold over 0.2% of the sample.

In the germline V gene (reference sequence), CDR1 corresponds to LNHDA and CDR2 to SQIVND. The CDR3 contains 14 residues, cysteine and phenylalanine counted. The CDR3 DNA has 42 bases and is translated from base 1. V lost 7 bases and J lost 8 bases, and the count of bases not matched to a germline gene is 12. The sequencing sample was made of peripheral blood. This receptor was taken from a young woman with acute or convalescent COVID-19. The rearrangement combines TRBV19 with TRBJ1-1, with 8 bases aligning to TRBD1. The DNA sequence follows: TGTGCCAGTAATAATCCGGACAGGGTCCAAGAAGCTTTCTTT. The resulting protein is CASNNPDRVQEAFF.